The following is a T cell receptor (beta chain) sequence with its context. Its target is not known. This entry belongs to a study of T cells in Graves' hyperthyroidism and ophthalmopathy. Whole-study findings and limits: Patients with ophthalmopathy were separated from those with stable hyperthyroidism by a 13 V-J model. Ophthalmopathy was predicted by the model a median of approximately 6 months ahead of onset.

Amplification of TCR beta CDR3 regions used RNA as the template. HTBI primers drove first-round RT-PCR of the TCR CDR3. TCRdb ran MiXCR on the multiplex PCR reads and lists one entry per CDR3 protein. The repertoire consists of around 700,000 distinct CDR3 sequences, with over 15% occurring once and the leading ten covering 16%. Sequenced input: blood. The clonotype originates from a woman aged 45-60 years with Graves' hyperthyroidism that later progressed to Graves' ophthalmopathy.

The CDR3 region has the DNA TGTGCCAGCAGTACCACGGGGGAGGGTGAGCAGTACTTC. Amino acids: CASSTTGEGEQYF. The rearrangement links TRBV12-3 or TRBV12-4 to TRBJ2-7; TRBD2 matches at 7 bases. This CDR3 contains 13 residues. J was trimmed by 7 bases and V by 5 bases; bases with no gene match: 8.